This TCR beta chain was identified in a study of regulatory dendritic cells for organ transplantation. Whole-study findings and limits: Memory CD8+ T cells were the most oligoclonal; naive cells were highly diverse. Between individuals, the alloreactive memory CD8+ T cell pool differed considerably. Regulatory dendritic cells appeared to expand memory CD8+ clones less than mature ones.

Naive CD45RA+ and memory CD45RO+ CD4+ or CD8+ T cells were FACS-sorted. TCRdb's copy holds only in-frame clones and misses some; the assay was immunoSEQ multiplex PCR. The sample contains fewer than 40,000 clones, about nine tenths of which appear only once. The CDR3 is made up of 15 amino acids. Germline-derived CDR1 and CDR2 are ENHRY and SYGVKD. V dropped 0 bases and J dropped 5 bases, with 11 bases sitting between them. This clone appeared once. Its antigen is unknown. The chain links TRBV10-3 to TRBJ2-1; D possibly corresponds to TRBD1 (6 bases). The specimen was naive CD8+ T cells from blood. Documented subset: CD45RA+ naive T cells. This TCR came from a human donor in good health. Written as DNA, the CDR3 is TGTGCCATCAGTGAGTCCCAGGGGCGTAACAATGAGCAGTTCTTC. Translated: CAISESQGRNNEQFF.